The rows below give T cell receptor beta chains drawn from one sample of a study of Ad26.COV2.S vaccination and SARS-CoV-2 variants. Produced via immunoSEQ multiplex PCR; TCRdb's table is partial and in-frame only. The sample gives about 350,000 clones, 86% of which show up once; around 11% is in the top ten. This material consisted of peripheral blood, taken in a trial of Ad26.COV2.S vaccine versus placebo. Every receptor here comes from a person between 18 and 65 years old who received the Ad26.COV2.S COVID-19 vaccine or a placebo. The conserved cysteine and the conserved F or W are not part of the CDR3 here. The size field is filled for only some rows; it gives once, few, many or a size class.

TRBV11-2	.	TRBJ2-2	ASSLGSFANTGELF
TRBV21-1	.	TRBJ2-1	ASSKVGGLAGGVYNEQF
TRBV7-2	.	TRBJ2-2	ASSLARPNTGELF
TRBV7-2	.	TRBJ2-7	ASSSWGSTRTYEQY
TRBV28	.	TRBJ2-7	ASTPGTSGYEQY
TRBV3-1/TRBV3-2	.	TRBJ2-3	ASSMASGSIWADTQY
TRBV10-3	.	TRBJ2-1	AIAGTSGGQF
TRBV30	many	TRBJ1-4	AWSLTSTNEKLF
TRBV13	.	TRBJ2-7	ASSLGLGLGSYEQY
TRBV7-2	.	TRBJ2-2	ASNNGARDGELF
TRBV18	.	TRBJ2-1	ASSPPNSASGGDEQF
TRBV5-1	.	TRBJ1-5	ASSLGPDNPLQPQH
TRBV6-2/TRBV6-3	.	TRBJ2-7	ASSYGGFAYEQY
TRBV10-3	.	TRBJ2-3	AISDPRGRGGDTQY
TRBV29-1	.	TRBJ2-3	SGSGGPGGLVGTQY
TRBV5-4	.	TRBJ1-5	ASTLQGSDQPQH
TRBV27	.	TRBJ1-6	ASSLVQGDSPLH
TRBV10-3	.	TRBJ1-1	AIGTAENTEAF
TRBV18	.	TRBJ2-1	ASSPTDRVFF
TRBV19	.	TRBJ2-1	ASSTLLAKSYNEQF
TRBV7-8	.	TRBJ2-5	ASSLVPGGGETQY
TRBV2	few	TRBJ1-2	ASRLQGYYGYT
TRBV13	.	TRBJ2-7	ASSLEGTSGSHYEQY
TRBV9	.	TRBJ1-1	ASSPGSAEAF
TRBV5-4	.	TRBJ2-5	ASSLAAAQGWQETQY
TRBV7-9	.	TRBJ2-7	ASSLVGGSSYEQY
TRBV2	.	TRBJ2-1	ASSIRVDNEQF
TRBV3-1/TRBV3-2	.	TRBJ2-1	ASSLGAGGPGEQF